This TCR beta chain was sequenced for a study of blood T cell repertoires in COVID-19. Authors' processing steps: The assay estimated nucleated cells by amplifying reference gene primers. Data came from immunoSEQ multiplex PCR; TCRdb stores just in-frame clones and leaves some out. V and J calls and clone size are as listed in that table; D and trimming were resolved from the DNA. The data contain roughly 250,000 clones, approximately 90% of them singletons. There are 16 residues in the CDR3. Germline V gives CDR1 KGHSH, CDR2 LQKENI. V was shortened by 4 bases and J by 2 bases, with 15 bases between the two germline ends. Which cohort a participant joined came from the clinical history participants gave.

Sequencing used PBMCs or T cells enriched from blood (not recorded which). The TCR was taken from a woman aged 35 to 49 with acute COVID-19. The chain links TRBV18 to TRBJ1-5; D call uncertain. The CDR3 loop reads CASSRSVHSGNQPQHF. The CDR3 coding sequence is TGTGCCAGCTCACGATCGGTCCATAGTGGCAATCAGCCCCAGCATTTT.